One sample yielded the 4 T cell receptor beta chains listed below, sequenced in a study of blood T cell repertoires in COVID-19. Sequenced by immunoSEQ multiplex PCR; TCRdb stores in-frame clones only, minus some. The sample has about 94,000 clones; 87% are singletons. The specimen sequenced was peripheral blood. These receptors originate from a human donor with acute or convalescent COVID-19. The donor label of this sample is uncertain.

This clone occurred once. This chain links TRBV5-1 with TRBJ2-1, with 12 bases lining up with TRBD2. The CDR3 runs 18 residues. Germline lookup yields CDR1 SGHRS and CDR2 YFSETQ. V was clipped by 4 bases and J by 4 bases; unmatched bases: 12. CDR3 sequence: CASSLLGLAGGLYNEQFF. The DNA for the CDR3 is TGCGCCAGCAGCCTACTTGGGCTAGCGGGGGGGCTATACAATGAGCAGTTCTTC.

This chain joins TRBV5-8 and TRBJ1-6, with D perhaps matching TRBD1 (6 bases). The CDR3 totals 14 residues. In germline, CDR1 is SGHTS, CDR2 YDEGEE. V was pared by 2 bases and J by 10 bases, with 13 bases between. The CDR3 sequence is CASSLRGGRSPLHF. CDR3 DNA sequence: TGTGCCAGCAGCTTAAGGGGGGGGCGGTCACCCCTCCACTTT.

V is TRBV6-1 and J is TRBJ1-4; D unclear. Trimming removed 1 base at V and 1 base at J, with 4 bases between. The germline CDR1 and CDR2 sequences are MNHNS and SASEGT. This CDR3 spans 14 amino acids. The CDR3 DNA is TGTGCCAGCAGTGAAGTAGTAACTAATGAAAAACTGTTTTTT. Encoded protein: CASSEVVTNEKLFF.

This clone was recorded a few times. This chain links TRBV6-5 with TRBJ1-1, with TRBD1 matching over 7 bases. This CDR3 is built from 13 residues. The V gene end was trimmed by 5 bases and the J gene end by 10 bases; junction bases not matched to a gene: 10. Germline V CDR1 and CDR2: MNHEY, SVGAGI. DNA for the CDR3: TGTGCCAGCAGTCTGGACAGGCGTCGGCGAGCTTTCTTT. This translates into CASSLDRRRRAFF.